Shown below are 17 T cell receptor beta chains from a single sample sequenced in a study. TCRdb re-analysed the 5' RACE reads in MiXCR, keeping a single row per CDR3 protein. This sample has approximately 42,000 distinct CDR3 sequences, with 29% found just once. The sample was memory CD4+ T cells sorted from a lymph node. The subset: memory CD4+ T cells, CD4+CD45RO+CD25-. These receptors originate from a female donor with breast cancer.

This clonotype occurred a few times. CDR3 sequence: CASSSKTGWTGELFF. The CDR3 DNA reads as TGTGCCAGCAGCTCAAAGACAGGGTGGACCGGGGAGCTGTTTTTT. The V call is TRBV9, the J call TRBJ2-2; 7 nucleotides agree with TRBD1. The CDR3 loop spans 15 amino acids. Trimming at V came to 4 bases and at J to 5 bases, leaving 8 bases not matched to a gene. The germline gives CDR1 SGDLS, CDR2 YYNGEE.

The CDR3 region is CASSQDLLGNQPQHF. CDR3 DNA: TGTGCCAGCAGCCAAGACTTACTAGGCAATCAGCCCCAGCATTTT. The V and J genes are TRBV3-1 and TRBJ1-5; D unresolved. Trimming took off 0 bases at V and 2 bases at J, with 8 bases between the two ends. This CDR3 region has 15 residues. The germline V gene has CDR1 LGHDT and CDR2 YNNKEL (reference sequence).

Regarding this clonotype: This sequence may be a read error, since a much larger clone differs from it by one base. The chain uses TRBV7-3 and TRBJ2-5, with 7 positions matching TRBD2. V lost 5 bases to trimming and J lost 4 bases; unmatched junction nucleotides: 10. The CDR3 is 15 residues long. Germline CDR1 SGHTA, CDR2 FQGTGA. The CDR3 DNA is TGTGCCAGCAGCCGCAGCGGGACTGAGGGAGAGACCCAGTACTTC. The encoded protein is CASSRSGTEGETQYF.

V and J are TRBV4-1 and TRBJ2-3; 7 nucleotides line up with TRBD2. CDR3 length equals 12 residues. V lost 11 bases, J lost 3 bases, and 5 bases stayed unmatched. Germline V gene sequence: CDR1 MGHRA, CDR2 YSYEKL. This CDR3 reads CASMGGTDTQYF. The CDR3 region has the DNA TGCGCCTCTATGGGGGGGACAGATACGCAGTATTTT.

This clonotype was observed at least ten times. The chain joins TRBV3-1 to TRBJ2-3; 7 bases are a match to TRBD2. Germline V gene lookup returns CDR1 LGHDT and CDR2 YNNKEL (reference sequence). With 3 bases clipped from V and 0 bases from J, the junction kept 3 bases outside the gene matches. CDR3 length: 15 residues. The CDR3 protein is CASSQGAGSTDTQYF. CDR3 in DNA: TGTGCCAGCAGCCAGGGAGCGGGGAGCACAGATACGCAGTATTTT.

This clonotype was picked up a small number of times. CDR3 nucleotide sequence: TGTGCCAGCAGTGCGGCGCCGGGGATCCAAGAGACCCAGTACTTC. It is translated as CASSAAPGIQETQYF. The genes are TRBV27 and TRBJ2-5, with a weak D call TRBD2 (5 bases). The germline V gene encodes CDR1 MNHEY and CDR2 SMNVEV (reference sequence). The CDR3 extends over 15 amino acids. Trimming removed 5 bases at V and 1 base at J, with 14 bases between.

This clonotype was picked up a small number of times. V gene TRBV2 combines with J gene TRBJ1-2; 7 nucleotides line up with TRBD1. CDR3 length: 15 residues. Unmatched junction bases numbered 11, after V lost 6 bases and J lost 4 bases. CDR1 is SNHLY, CDR2 FYNNEI, per germline. The chain's CDR3 is CASSADAQGGYGYTF. As DNA, the CDR3 is TGTGCCAGCAGCGCTGATGCCCAGGGGGGCTATGGCTACACCTTC.

As regards this clonotype: This likely comes from a read error, as the CDR3 has no conserved phenylalanine or tryptophan at its end. The rearrangement uses TRBV20-1 and TRBJ2-3; TRBD1 is a possible D gene (6 bases). Germline V gene lookup returns CDR1 DFQATT and CDR2 SNEGSKA (reference sequence). The CDR3 runs 16 residues. Trimming removed 0 bases at V and 2 bases at J, with 15 bases between. This CDR3 is CSARDLGQGHTDTQYL. The CDR3 bases are TGCAGTGCTAGAGATCTCGGTCAGGGGCACACAGATACGCAGTATCTT.

This clonotype occurred a few times. One junction end disagrees with the germline gene, perhaps due to a read error. V is TRBV7-7 and J is TRBJ1-4; 7 bases line up with TRBD1. The V gene's germline CDR1 is SSHAT and CDR2 FNYEAQ (reference sequence). CDR3 size: 15 residues. The CDR3 coding sequence is TGTGCTAGCAGCCCTATAATCGGACAGGCGCGTAAACTGTTTTTT. Protein product: CASSPIIGQARKLFF.

The chain combines TRBV7-3 with TRBJ2-5, with 9 bases fitting TRBD1. V lost 5 bases and J lost 12; bases outside the gene matches: 13. CDR1 and CDR2 from the germline V gene are SGHTA and FQGTGA. There are 14 residues in the CDR3. CDR3 amino acids: CASSPDRGSSYKYF. CDR3 DNA sequence: TGTGCCAGCAGCCCCGACAGGGGGTCGTCATATAAGTACTTC.

This rearrangement joins TRBV6-6 to TRBJ1-1; 10 bases are a match to TRBD1. Germline V gene lookup returns CDR1 MNHNY and CDR2 SVGAGI (reference sequence). The ends lost 2 bases at V and 5 bases at J; junction bases unmatched: 11. The CDR3 has 17 residues. The DNA for the CDR3 is TGTGCCAGCAGTTACCCCCCGGGACAGGGGAGAGAAACTGAAGCTTTCTTT. This gives the protein CASSYPPGQGRETEAFF.

This clonotype has at least ten counts. This sequence joins TRBV5-1 and TRBJ2-1, with D possibly matching TRBD2 (6 bases). Germline CDR1 reads SGHRS; CDR2 reads YFSETQ. V shed 5 bases and J shed 14 bases, with 17 bases lying between them. CDR3 size: 12 residues. CDR3 nucleotide sequence: TGCGCCAGCAGACTCGCCCCGGGGGAGGAGTTCTTC. Encoded protein: CASRLAPGEEFF.

The sample holds a few counts of this clonotype. This chain joins TRBV6-5 and TRBJ1-3; D gene unclear. Germline V lookup: CDR1 MNHEY, CDR2 SVGAGI. The CDR3 spans 11 residues. The V end was cut by 2 bases, the J end by 7 bases, with 3 bases between. Here the CDR3 DNA reads TGTGCCAGCAGTTACGGGAACACCATATATTTT. This gives the protein CASSYGNTIYF.

V and J are TRBV20-1 and TRBJ2-2; TRBD2 aligns across 11 bases. The CDR3 extends over 16 amino acids. Trimming at V came to 0 bases and at J to 5 bases, leaving 5 bases not matched to a gene. Germline assignment: CDR1 DFQATT and CDR2 SNEGSKA (reference sequence). The CDR3 DNA reads as TGCAGTGCTAGAGAACAAATAGCGGGAGGGACCGGGGAGCTGTTTTTT. Protein: CSAREQIAGGTGELFF.

Ten or more counts support this clonotype. The V call is TRBV6-5, the J call TRBJ2-7, with 11 bases identical to TRBD1. The CDR3 loop spans 18 amino acids. Germline loops: CDR1 MNHEY, CDR2 SVGAGI. J lost 2 bases, V lost 6 bases, and 15 bases had no gene match. This CDR3 is CASRPSRDRGSYPYEQYF. CDR3 nucleotide sequence: TGTGCCAGCAGGCCGTCCCGGGACAGGGGGTCCTACCCCTACGAGCAGTACTTC.

V usage is TRBV27 and J usage is TRBJ1-2, with 10 bases aligning to TRBD1. J gave up 5 bases and V 0 bases, and 0 bases lay outside the gene matches. The germline V gene encodes CDR1 MNHEY and CDR2 SMNVEV (reference sequence). CDR3 length: 14 amino acids. This chain's CDR3 is CASSLSGQGYGYTF. CDR3 in DNA: TGTGCCAGCAGTTTATCGGGACAGGGGTATGGCTACACCTTC.

This chain uses TRBV20-1 with TRBJ2-7, with TRBD2 as a possible D gene (7 bases). Germline V gives CDR1 DFQATT, CDR2 SNEGSKA (reference sequence). V lost 1 base to trimming and J lost 0 bases, with 16 bases between them. There are 16 residues in the CDR3. The CDR3 DNA reads as TGCAGTGCTAGAGGAGGCGGGGGCCTGAGCTCCTACGAGCAGTACTTC. It is translated as CSARGGGGLSSYEQYF.